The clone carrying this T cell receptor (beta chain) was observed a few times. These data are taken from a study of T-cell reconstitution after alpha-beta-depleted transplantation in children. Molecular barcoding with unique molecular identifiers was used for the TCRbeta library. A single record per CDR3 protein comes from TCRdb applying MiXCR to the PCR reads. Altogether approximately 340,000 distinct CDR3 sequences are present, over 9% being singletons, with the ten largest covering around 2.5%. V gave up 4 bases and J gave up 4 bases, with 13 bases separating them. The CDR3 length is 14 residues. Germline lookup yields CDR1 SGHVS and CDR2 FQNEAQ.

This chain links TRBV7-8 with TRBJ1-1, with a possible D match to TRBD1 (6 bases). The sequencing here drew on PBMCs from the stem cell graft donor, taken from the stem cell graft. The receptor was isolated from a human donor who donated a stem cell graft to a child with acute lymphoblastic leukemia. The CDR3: CASSSRGGGTEAFF. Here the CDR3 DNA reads TGTGCCAGCAGCTCCAGGGGTGGAGGCACTGAAGCTTTCTTT.